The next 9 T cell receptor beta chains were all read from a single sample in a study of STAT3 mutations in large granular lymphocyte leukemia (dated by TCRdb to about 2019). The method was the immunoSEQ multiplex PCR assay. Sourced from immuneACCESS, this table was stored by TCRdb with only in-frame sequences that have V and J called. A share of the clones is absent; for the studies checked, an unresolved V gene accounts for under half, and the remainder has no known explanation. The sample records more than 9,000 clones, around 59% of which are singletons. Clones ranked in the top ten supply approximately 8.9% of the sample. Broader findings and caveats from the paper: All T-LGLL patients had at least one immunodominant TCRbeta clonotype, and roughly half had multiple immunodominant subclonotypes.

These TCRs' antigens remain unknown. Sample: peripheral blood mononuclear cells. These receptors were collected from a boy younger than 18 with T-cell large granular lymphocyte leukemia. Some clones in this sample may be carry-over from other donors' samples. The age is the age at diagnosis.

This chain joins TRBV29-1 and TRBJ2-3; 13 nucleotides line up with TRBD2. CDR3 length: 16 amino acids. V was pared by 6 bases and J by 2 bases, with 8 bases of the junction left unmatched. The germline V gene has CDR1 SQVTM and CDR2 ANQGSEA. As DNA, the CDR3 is TGCAGCGTCGCCCGGACTAGCGGGAGAAACACAGATACGCAGTATTTT. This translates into CSVARTSGRNTDTQYF.

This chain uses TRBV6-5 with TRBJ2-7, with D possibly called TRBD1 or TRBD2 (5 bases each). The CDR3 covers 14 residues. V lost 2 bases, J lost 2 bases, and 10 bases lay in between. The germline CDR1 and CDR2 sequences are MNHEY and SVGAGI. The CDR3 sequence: CASSYGQGAYEQYF. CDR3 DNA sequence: TGTGCCAGCAGTTACGGGCAGGGAGCCTACGAGCAGTACTTC.

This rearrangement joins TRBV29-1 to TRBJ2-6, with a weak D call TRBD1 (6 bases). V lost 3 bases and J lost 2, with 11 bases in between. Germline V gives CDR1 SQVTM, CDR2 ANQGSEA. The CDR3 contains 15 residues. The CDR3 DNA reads TGCAGCGTTGAGTCACAGGGCACTGGGGCCAACGTCCTGACTTTC. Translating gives CSVESQGTGANVLTF.

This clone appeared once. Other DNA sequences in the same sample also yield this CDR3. The CDR3 nucleotides read TGTGCCAGCAGTTCTCTCAACCAGCCCCAGCATTTT. This translates into CASSSLNQPQHF. V gene TRBV7-9 combines with J gene TRBJ1-5, with D uncertain. This CDR3 has 12 residues. V lost 6 bases and J 7 bases, leaving 10 bases between the germline ends. In germline, CDR1 is SEHNR, CDR2 FQNEAQ (reference sequence).

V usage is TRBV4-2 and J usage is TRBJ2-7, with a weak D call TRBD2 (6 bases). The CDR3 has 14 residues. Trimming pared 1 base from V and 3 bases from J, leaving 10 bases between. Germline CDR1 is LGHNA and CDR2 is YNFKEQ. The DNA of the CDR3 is TGTGCCAGCAGCCAAGGAGGGAGGCTCTACGAGCAGTACTTC. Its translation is CASSQGGRLYEQYF.

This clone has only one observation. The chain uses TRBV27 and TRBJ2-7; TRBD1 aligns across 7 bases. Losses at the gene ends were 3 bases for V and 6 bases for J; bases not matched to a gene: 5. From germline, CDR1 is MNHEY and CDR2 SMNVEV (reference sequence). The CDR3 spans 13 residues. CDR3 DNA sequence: TGTGCCAGCAGTTTCAGGGGGTCGGGCGAGCAGTACTTC. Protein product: CASSFRGSGEQYF.

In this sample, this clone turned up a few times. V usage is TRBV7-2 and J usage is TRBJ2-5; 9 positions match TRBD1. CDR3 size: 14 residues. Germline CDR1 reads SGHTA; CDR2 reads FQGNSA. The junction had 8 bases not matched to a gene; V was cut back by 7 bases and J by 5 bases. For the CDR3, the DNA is TGTGCCAGCACACCAGACAGGGGGTGGGAGACCCAGTACTTC. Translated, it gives CASTPDRGWETQYF. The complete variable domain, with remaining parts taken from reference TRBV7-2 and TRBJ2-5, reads GAGVSQSPSNKVTEKGKDVELRCDPISGHTALYWYRQSLGQGLEFLIYFQGNSAPDKSGLPSDRFSAERTGGSVSTLTIQRTQQEDSAVYLCASTPDRGWETQYFGPGTRLLVL.

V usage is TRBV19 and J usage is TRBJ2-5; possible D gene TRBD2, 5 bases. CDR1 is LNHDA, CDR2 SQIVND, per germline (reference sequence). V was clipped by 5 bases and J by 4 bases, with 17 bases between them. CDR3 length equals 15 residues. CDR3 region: CASSLKRTSRETQYF. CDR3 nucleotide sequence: TGTGCCAGTAGTCTAAAGCGGACTTCACGAGAGACCCAGTACTTC.

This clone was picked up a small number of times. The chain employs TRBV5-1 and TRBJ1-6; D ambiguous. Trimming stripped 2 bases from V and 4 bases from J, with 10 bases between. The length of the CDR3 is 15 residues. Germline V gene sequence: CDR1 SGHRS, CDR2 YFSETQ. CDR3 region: CASSFTSGYNSPLHF. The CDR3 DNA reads TGCGCCAGCAGCTTCACATCGGGGTATAATTCACCCCTCCACTTT.